One sample yielded the 7 T cell receptor beta chains listed below, sequenced in a study of T cell clonotyping in hematopoietic cell transplantation (dated by TCRdb to the early 2020s). Libraries were prepared through the immunoSEQ multiplex PCR assay. In TCRdb, the immuneACCESS table is reduced to in-frame sequences with V and J assigned. These tables do not hold every clone; where another copy was compared, an unresolved V gene accounts for under half, and the others remain unexplained. The sample table contains 25,000 to 30,000 clones; only one count was recorded for approximately 77% of them. The ten largest clonotypes hold around 1.8% of the sample. This specimen's time point label, per the study, means: recipient sample about 28 days before transplant, after cytoreduction. The starting material was peripheral blood mononuclear cells, obtained before stem cell transplant. These receptors all stem from a man aged 40-49 years with acute myeloid leukemia. Some clones in this sample may be carry-over from other donors' samples.

The gene calls are TRBV27 and TRBJ2-5; D remains unclear. The germline V gene encodes CDR1 MNHEY and CDR2 SMNVEV (reference sequence). The CDR3 totals 13 residues. V was trimmed by 5 bases and J by 0 bases, leaving 7 bases between them. The CDR3 is CASSPQYQETQYF. As DNA, the CDR3 is TGTGCCAGCAGTCCCCAGTACCAAGAGACCCAGTACTTC.

This clone was observed a handful of times. The rearrangement links TRBV5-4 to TRBJ2-5; TRBD2 matches 10 bases. This CDR3 region has 18 residues. V shed 0 bases and J 2 bases; nucleotides not matched to a gene: 10. Germline CDR1 SGHNT, CDR2 YYREEE (reference sequence). The CDR3 DNA reads TGTGCCAGCAGCTTGGCTAGCGCTCAACTAGCGGGGCAAGAGACCCAGTACTTC. Encoded protein: CASSLASAQLAGQETQYF.

The chain couples TRBV6-4 to TRBJ2-2; 9 bases fit TRBD2. Germline loops: CDR1 MRHNA, CDR2 SNTAGT. The CDR3 has 16 amino acids. The trim removed 3 bases at V and 4 bases at J, leaving 6 bases unmatched. The CDR3: CASSDIGLASTGELFF. DNA of the CDR3: TGTGCCAGCAGTGATATAGGACTAGCGTCCACCGGGGAGCTGTTTTTT.

V and J are TRBV7-2 and TRBJ2-7, with 12 bases aligning to TRBD2. The length of the CDR3 is 15 residues. J lost 3 bases, V lost 5 bases, and 5 bases had no gene match. The V gene's germline CDR1 is SGHTA and CDR2 FQGNSA. CDR3: CASSLRLAGDYEQYF. The CDR3 DNA is TGTGCCAGCAGCCTCCGACTAGCGGGGGACTACGAGCAGTACTTC.

The chain couples TRBV29-1 to TRBJ1-1; D remains ambiguous. V gave up 7 bases and J gave up 1 base, with 10 bases separating them. Germline assignment: CDR1 SQVTM and CDR2 ANQGSEA. The CDR3 totals 12 residues. The chain's CDR3 is CSALRTNTEAFF. The CDR3 coding sequence is TGCAGCGCGCTAAGGACGAACACTGAAGCTTTCTTT.

This chain joins TRBV11-3 and TRBJ2-7; possible D gene TRBD1, 5 bases. Trimming stripped 6 bases from V and 3 bases from J, with 12 bases between. CDR1 SGHNT and CDR2 YENEEA come from the germline V gene. The CDR3 contains 13 residues. DNA of the CDR3: TGTGCCAGCAGAGACAGCGACTTCTACGAGCAGTACTTC. This gives the protein CASRDSDFYEQYF.

V usage is TRBV5-8 and J usage is TRBJ1-2, with 9 bases matching TRBD1. Trimming took 3 bases from V and 6 from J; bases not matched to a gene: 15. CDR3 length: 17 residues. Germline lookup yields CDR1 SGHTS and CDR2 YDEGEE. In DNA form, the CDR3 reads TGTGCCAGCAGCTGGGACATGAACTCACAGGGGGCGGATGGCTACACCTTC. Amino acid sequence: CASSWDMNSQGADGYTF.